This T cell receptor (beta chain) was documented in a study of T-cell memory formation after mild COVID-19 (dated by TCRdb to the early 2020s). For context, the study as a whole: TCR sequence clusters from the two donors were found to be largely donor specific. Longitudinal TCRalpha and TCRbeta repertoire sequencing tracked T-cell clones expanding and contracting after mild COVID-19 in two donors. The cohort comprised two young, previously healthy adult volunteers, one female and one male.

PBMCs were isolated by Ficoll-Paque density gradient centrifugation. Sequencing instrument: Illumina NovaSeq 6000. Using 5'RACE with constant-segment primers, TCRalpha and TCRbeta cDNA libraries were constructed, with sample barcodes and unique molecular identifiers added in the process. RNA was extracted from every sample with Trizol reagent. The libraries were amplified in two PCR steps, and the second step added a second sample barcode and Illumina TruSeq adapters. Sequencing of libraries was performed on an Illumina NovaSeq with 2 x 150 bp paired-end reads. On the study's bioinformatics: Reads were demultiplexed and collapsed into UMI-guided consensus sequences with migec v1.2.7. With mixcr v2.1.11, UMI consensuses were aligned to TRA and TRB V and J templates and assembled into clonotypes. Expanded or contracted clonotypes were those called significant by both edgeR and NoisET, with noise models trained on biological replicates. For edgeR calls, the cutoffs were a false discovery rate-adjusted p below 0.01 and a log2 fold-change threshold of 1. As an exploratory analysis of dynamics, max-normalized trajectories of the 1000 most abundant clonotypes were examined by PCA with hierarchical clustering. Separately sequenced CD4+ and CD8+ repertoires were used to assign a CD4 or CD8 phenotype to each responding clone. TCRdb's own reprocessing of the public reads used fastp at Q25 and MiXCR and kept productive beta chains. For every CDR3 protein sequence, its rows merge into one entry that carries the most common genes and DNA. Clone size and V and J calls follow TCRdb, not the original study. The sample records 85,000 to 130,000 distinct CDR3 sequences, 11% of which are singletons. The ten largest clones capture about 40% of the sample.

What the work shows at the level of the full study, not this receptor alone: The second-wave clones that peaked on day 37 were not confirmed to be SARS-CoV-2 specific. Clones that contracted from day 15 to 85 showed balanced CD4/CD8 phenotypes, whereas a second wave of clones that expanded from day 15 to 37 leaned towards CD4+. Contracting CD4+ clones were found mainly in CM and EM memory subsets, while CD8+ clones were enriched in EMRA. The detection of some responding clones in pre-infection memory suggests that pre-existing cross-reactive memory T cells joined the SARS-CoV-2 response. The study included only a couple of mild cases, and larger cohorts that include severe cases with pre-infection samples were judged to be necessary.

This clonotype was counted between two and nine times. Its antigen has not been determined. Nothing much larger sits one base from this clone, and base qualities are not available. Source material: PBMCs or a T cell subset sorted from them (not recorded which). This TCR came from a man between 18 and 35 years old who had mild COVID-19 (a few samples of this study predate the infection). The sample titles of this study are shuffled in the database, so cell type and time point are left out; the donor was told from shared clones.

The DNA is TGCGCCAGCAGCCAAGGACAGGGAGGAAACACTGAAGCTTTCTTT. Translated, it reads CASSQGQGGNTEAFF. The chain uses TRBV4-1 and TRBJ1-1, with 7 bases aligning to TRBD1. V lost 1 base and J lost 2 bases, and the count of bases not matched to a germline gene is 4. The germline V gene supplies CDR1 MGHRA and CDR2 YSYEKL. There are 15 amino acids in the CDR3, from cysteine to phenylalanine inclusive. CDR3 DNA is the only sequence kept; it has 45 bases, read in frame from the first base.